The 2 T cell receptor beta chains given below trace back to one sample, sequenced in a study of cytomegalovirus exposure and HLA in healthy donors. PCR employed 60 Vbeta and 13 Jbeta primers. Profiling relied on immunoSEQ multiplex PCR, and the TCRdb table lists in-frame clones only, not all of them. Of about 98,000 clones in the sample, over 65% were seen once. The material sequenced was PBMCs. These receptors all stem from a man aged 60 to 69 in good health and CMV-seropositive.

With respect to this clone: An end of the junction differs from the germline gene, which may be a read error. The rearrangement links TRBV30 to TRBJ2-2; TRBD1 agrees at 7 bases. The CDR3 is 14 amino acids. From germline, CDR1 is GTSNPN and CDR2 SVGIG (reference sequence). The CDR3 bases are TGTGCCTGGGTGGACAGGATGGACACCGGGGAGCTGCTTTTT. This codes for CAWVDRMDTGELLF.

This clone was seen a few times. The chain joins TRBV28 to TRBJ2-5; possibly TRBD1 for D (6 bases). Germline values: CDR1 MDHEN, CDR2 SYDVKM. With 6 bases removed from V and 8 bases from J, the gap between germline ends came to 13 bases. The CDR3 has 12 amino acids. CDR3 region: CASRTDRPTQYF. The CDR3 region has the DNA TGTGCCAGCAGGACGGACAGACCCACCCAGTACTTC.